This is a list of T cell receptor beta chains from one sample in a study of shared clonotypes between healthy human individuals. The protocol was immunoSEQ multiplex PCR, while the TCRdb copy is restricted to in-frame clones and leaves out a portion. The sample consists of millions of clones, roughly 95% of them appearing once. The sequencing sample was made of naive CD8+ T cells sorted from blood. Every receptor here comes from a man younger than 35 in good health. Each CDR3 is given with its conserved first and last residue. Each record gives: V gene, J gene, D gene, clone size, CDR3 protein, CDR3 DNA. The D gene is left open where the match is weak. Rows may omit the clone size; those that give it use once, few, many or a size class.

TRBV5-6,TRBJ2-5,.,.,CASSFIETQYF,TGTGCCAGCAGCTTCATTGAGACCCAGTACTTC
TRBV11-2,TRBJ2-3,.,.,CASRPAGAFRYTQYF,TGTGCCAGCAGACCCGCGGGGGCCTTCCGGTATACGCAGTATTTT
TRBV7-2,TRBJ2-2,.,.,CASSLLFTGELFF,TGTGCCAGCAGCTTACTATTCACCGGGGAGCTGTTTTTT
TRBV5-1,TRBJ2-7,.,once,CASSTTLQGIPYEQYF,TGCGCCAGCAGCACGACTTTACAGGGTATTCCCTACGAGCAGTACTTC
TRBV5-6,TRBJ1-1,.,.,CASSEGGMNTEAFF,TGTGCCAGCAGCGAGGGGGGGATGAACACTGAAGCTTTCTTT
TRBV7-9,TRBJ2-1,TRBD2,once,CASSEGTSGRASYNEQFF,TGTGCCAGCAGCGAAGGGACTAGCGGGAGGGCCTCCTACAATGAGCAGTTCTTC
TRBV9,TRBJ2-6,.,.,CASSPRGNLNSGANVLTF,TGTGCCAGCAGCCCGAGGGGCAACTTAAACTCTGGGGCCAACGTCCTGACTTTC
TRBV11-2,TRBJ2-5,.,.,CASSLVGSQETQYF,TGTGCCAGCAGCTTAGTGGGGTCCCAAGAGACCCAGTACTTC
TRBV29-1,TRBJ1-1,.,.,CSVRTGGGVSEAFF,TGCAGCGTCAGGACGGGGGGCGGCGTCTCTGAAGCTTTCTTT
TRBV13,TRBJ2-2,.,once,CASSLPTGTRNTGELFF,TGTGCCAGCAGCCTTCCTACCGGGACACGGAACACCGGGGAGCTGTTTTTT
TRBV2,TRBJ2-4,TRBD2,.,CASQPRAGGGLAKNIQYF,TGTGCCAGCCAGCCCCGGGCGGGGGGGGGCCTAGCCAAAAACATTCAGTACTTC
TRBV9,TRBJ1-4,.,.,CASSAGPGEKLFF,TGTGCCAGCAGCGCCGGGCCGGGCGAAAAACTGTTTTTT
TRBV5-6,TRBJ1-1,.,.,CASSFPENTEAFF,TGTGCCAGCAGCTTTCCGGAGAACACTGAAGCTTTCTTT